This T cell receptor beta chain emerged from a study of T cell changes during pregnancy in multiple sclerosis (dated by TCRdb to 2018 to 2020). About the full investigation: The study examined how the T cell repertoire changed over the course of pregnancy in women with multiple sclerosis.

The library was generated by the immunoSEQ multiplex PCR assay. TCRdb retrieved this table from immuneACCESS and kept in-frame rearrangements only. Not all clones are present; in checked studies, unresolved V genes account for under half, and no reason is known for the remainder. This sample is represented by some 60,000 clones; 75% to 90% of them were singletons. The ten biggest clones cover around 0.4% of the sample. V is reduced by 6 bases and J by 11 bases, leaving a spacing of 17 bases between them. The germline V gene (reference sequence) yields MNHEY for CDR1 and SMNVEV for CDR2. Spanning cysteine to phenylalanine, the CDR3 consists of 14 amino acids. The retained sequence is limited to the CDR3, 42 bases, with the frame set at the first base. Concerning this clone: Its antigen remains undetermined. Qualities for individual bases were not recorded, and no much larger clone is one base off.

The source is a female donor with multiple sclerosis, enrolled in a pregnancy study. Recombination linked TRBV27 to TRBJ1-6, with TRBD1 perhaps the D gene, on 6 matching bases. Here the sequenced sample was CD4+ T cells from peripheral blood mononuclear cells, taken in the third trimester of pregnancy. This receptor has the CDR3 CASRSWGGGTPLHF. In nucleotide form, the sequence is TGTGCCAGCAGGTCGTGGGGGGGCGGGACACCCCTCCACTTT.